This TCR beta chain was observed in a study of blood T cells in healthy people across ages. Turning to the study itself: Template switching captured about one barcoded beta molecule per two T cells. General observations from the study: Possibly confounding the expanded clonotype changes was the fact that donor CMV status was unknown. Greater diversity and more naive CD4+ cells were seen in long-lived donors than in aged donors.

A sample-barcoded 5' primer and a J-beta primer mix were used in a second PCR of about 6 to 12 cycles. TCRdb re-called the 5' RACE reads through MiXCR, storing one row per CDR3 protein. The table includes roughly 1.5 million distinct CDR3 sequences, about 45% detected once. Germline lookup yields CDR1 SGHNT and CDR2 YYREEE (reference sequence). CDR3 size: 16 residues. After removal of 3 bases from V and 2 bases from J, the junction contained 7 bases not matched to a gene. In regard to this clonotype: Its specificity is not known.

Sequenced input: blood. The chain is built from TRBV5-4 and TRBJ2-3; 9 positions agree with TRBD2. The clonotype comes from a young woman in good health. The CDR3 reads CASSSARGRATDTQYF. CDR3 nucleotide sequence: TGTGCCAGCAGCTCCGCCCGCGGGAGGGCCACAGATACGCAGTATTTT.